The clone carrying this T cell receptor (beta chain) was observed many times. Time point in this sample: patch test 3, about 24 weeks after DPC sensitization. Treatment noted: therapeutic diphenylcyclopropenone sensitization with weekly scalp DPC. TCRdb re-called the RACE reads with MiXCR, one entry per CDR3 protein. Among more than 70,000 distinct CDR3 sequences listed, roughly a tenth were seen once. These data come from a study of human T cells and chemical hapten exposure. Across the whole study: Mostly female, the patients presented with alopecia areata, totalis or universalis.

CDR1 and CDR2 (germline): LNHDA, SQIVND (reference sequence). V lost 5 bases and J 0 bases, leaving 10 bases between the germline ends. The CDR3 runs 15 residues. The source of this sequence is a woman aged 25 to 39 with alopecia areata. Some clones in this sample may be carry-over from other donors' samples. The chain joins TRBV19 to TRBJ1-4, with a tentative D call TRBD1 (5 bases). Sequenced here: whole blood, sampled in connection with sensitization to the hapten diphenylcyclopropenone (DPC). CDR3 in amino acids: CASSAPGATNEKLFF. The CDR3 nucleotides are TGTGCCAGTAGTGCCCCGGGGGCAACTAATGAAAAACTGTTTTTT.